The sequence of this TCR beta chain was determined in a study of OX40 agonist ivuxolimab in advanced cancers. Libraries were prepared by immunoSEQ multiplex PCR; TCRdb keeps only in-frame clonotypes and omits some of them. The sample consists of 55,000 to 70,000 clones, 70% to 90% of them appearing once. Exclusion of a patient followed from autoimmune disease history or systemic immunosuppression. Findings and limits, study-wide: Among some nonresponders, normalized T-cell clonal expansion was also low.

Note on this clone: Antigen: not known.

The starting material was CD4+ or CD8+ T cells sorted from blood, obtained in a trial of the OX40 agonist ivuxolimab. The receptor was derived from an adult with an advanced solid tumor such as melanoma, head and neck, liver or kidney cancer.

The DNA of the CDR3 is TGTGCCAGCAGCTTAGCTGGGGGCCACTCTGGAAACACCATATATTTT. Encoded protein: CASSLAGGHSGNTIYF. The chain joins TRBV7-2 to TRBJ1-3, with TRBD1 as a possible D gene (6 bases). The germline V gene has CDR1 SGHTA and CDR2 FQGNSA. V was shortened by 0 bases and J by 0 bases, with 9 bases between the two germline ends. CDR3 length: 16 amino acids.